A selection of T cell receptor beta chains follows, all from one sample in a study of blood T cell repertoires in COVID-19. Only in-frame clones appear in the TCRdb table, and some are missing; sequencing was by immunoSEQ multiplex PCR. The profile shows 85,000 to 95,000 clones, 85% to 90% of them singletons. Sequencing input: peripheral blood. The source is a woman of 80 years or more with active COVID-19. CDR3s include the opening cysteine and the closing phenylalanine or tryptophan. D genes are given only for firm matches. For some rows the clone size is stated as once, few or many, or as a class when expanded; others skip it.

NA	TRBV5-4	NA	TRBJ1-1	TGTGCCAGCAGCTCAAGCCAAAACAGGGCAACTGAAGCTTTCTTT	CASSSSQNRATEAFF
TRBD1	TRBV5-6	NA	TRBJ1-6	TGTGCCAGCAGCTTGATCGGACAGGGTTATTCACCCCTCCACTTT	CASSLIGQGYSPLHF
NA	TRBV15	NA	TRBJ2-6	TGTGCCACCGGCAGGGCCTCTGGGGCCAACGTCCTGACTTTC	CATGRASGANVLTF
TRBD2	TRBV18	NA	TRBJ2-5	TGTGCCAGCCGGACTAGCGGGAGGGCCGGGGAGACCCAGTACTTC	CASRTSGRAGETQYF
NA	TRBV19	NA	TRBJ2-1	TGTGCCAGTACGTCTTTTGCAGGGATCGATGAGCAGTTCTTC	CASTSFAGIDEQFF
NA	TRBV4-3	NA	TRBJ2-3	TGCGCCAGCAGCCAAGCACTAGCTCGGCGGGGTGATACGCAGTATTTT	CASSQALARRGDTQYF
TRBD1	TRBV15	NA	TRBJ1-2	TGTGCCACCAGCAGACACTCGCTCGGGACAGGCAGGGGCTACACCTTC	CATSRHSLGTGRGYTF
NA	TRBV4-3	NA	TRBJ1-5	TGCGCCAGCAGCCAAGAAGGAGCACAGCCCCAGCATTTT	CASSQEGAQPQHF
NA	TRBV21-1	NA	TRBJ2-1	TGTGCCAGCACGGTAGCCGCTGAGCAGTTCTTC	CASTVAAEQFF
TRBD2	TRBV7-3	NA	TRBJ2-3	TGTGCCAGCAGTCTCAGCGGGAGCCGCACAGATACGCAGTATTTT	CASSLSGSRTDTQYF
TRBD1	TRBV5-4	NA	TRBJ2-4	TGTGCCAGCAGCGCGGACAGGGGTACCAAAAACATTCAGTACTTC	CASSADRGTKNIQYF
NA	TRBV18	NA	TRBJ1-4	TGTGCCAGCTCACCAAACTACGGGGGTGAAAAACTGTTTTTT	CASSPNYGGEKLFF
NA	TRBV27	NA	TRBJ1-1	TGTGCCAGCAGTTTCGGGGGGCACACTGAAGCTTTCTTT	CASSFGGHTEAFF
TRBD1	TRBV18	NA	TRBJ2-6	TGTGCCAGCTCACCCGGGACAGGGGGACCTGGGGCCAACGTCCTGACTTTC	CASSPGTGGPGANVLTF
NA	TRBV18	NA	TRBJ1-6	TGTGCCAGCTCACCTACGGGTTCGGGGGTTAAAATCTACACCGACGGTTCACCCCTCCACTTT	CASSPTGSGVKIYTDGSPLHF
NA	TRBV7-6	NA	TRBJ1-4	TGTGCCAGCAGCTTCCGACCCCGGGCTAATGAAAAACTGTTTTTT	CASSFRPRANEKLFF
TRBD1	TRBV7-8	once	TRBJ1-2	TGTGCCAGCAGCTTAAGACAGGGGGTTGGCTACACCTTC	CASSLRQGVGYTF
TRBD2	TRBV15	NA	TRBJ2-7	TGTGCCACCAGCATGGGACTAGCGGGCTACGAGCAGTACTTC	CATSMGLAGYEQYF
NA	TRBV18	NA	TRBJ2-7	TGTGCCAGCTCCCCTGACAGGCACGACGAGCAGTACTTC	CASSPDRHDEQYF
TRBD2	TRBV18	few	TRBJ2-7	TGTGCCAGCTCACCCCCGGGACTAGGCCGCGAGCAGTACTTC	CASSPPGLGREQYF
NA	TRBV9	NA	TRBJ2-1	TGTGCCAGCAGCGCAAATCCCCACTCCGGAGTATCCTACAATGAGCAGTTCTTC	CASSANPHSGVSYNEQFF
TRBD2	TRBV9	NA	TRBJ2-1	TGTGCCAGCAGCACTAGCGGGAGTTCTCCTGTGCGGCAGTTCTTC	CASSTSGSSPVRQFF
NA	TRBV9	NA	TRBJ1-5	TGTGCCAGCAGCGTTGAAGGGGTTCAGCCCCAGCATTTT	CASSVEGVQPQHF
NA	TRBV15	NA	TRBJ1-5	TGTGCCACCAGCAGAGAAGCAGGGACACCCTTCAATCAGCCCCAGCATTTT	CATSREAGTPFNQPQHF
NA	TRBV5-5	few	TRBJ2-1	TGTGCCAGCAGCTTGATAGCTACCGGAGTGTACAATGAGCAGTTCTTC	CASSLIATGVYNEQFF
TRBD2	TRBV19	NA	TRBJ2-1	TGTGCCAGTAGCGAATATTCCAGGGAGGGCGAGCAGTTCTTC	CASSEYSREGEQFF
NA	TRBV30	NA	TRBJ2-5	TGTGCCTGGAGAAGGGGTTCAGTAGAGACCCAGTACTTC	CAWRRGSVETQYF
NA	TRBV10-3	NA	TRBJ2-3	TGTGCCATCAGTGGGGAGATCGATACGCAGTATTTT	CAISGEIDTQYF
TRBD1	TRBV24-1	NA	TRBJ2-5	TGTGCCACCAGTGACACCCGGACAGGGTGGGAGACCCAGTACTTC	CATSDTRTGWETQYF
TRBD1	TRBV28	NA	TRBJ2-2	TGTGCCAGCAGTTTGAGACAGGGGGCGGGCACCGGGGAGCTGTTTTTT	CASSLRQGAGTGELFF
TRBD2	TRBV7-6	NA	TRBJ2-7	TGTGCCAGCAGCCCTGGGGCGGGAGTGTTCTACGAGCAGTACTTC	CASSPGAGVFYEQYF
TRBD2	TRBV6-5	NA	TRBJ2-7	TGTGCCACCGCACGGGGGGATCCGGGGACCTACGAGCAGTACTTC	CATARGDPGTYEQYF
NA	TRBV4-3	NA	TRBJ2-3	TGCGCCAGCAGTCTAACCGTGAGCACAGATACGCAGTATTTT	CASSLTVSTDTQYF
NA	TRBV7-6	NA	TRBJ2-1	TGTGCCAGCAGCCAATACGCGGGGGTGGGGGCTCAGCAGTTCTTC	CASSQYAGVGAQQFF
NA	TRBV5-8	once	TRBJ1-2	TGTGCCAGCAGCTTGGCCAGGTACCTCTTCCGCTATGGCTACACCTTC	CASSLARYLFRYGYTF
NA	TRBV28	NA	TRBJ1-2	TGTGCCAGCAGCCAAGGGGGTACTAACTATGGCTACACCTTC	CASSQGGTNYGYTF
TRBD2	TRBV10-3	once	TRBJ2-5	TGTGCCATCAGGCGGGAGGGCCCAGAGACCCAGTACTTC	CAIRREGPETQYF
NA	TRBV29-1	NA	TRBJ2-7	TGCAGCGTTGAAGAACTGGTGGACACTTCCTACGAGCAGTACTTC	CSVEELVDTSYEQYF
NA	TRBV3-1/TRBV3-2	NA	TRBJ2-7	TGTGCCAGCAGCCAAGGGCAACAGCCATACTACGAGCAGTACTTC	CASSQGQQPYYEQYF
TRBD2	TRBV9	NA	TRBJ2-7	TGTGCCAGCAGCGTATCAGCGGGAGGAACCTACGAGCAGTACTTC	CASSVSAGGTYEQYF
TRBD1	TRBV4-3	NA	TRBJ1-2	TGCGCCAGCAGCCAAGATTGGTTGACAGGGCGGGAAAATGGCTACACCTTC	CASSQDWLTGRENGYTF